What follows describes a single TCR beta chain. The V end lost 5 bases, the J end lost 0 bases, and 9 bases lay between the germline ends. The germline gives CDR1 SGHRS, CDR2 YFSETQ. This CDR3 region has 14 residues. This entry comes from a study of control samples from healthy donors and cancer patients. Profiled with immunoSEQ multiplex PCR; TCRdb holds only in-frame clones, not every one. The sample consists of around 130,000 clones, around nine tenths of them appearing once. This TCR was recovered from a man aged 25 to 40 in good health. This sequence joins TRBV5-1 and TRBJ2-4; D may be TRBD1 or TRBD2 (5 bases each). Sequenced input: blood. DNA of the CDR3: TGCGCCAGCAGTCCCGGGACAGCCAAAAACATTCAGTACTTC. Translating it yields CASSPGTAKNIQYF.